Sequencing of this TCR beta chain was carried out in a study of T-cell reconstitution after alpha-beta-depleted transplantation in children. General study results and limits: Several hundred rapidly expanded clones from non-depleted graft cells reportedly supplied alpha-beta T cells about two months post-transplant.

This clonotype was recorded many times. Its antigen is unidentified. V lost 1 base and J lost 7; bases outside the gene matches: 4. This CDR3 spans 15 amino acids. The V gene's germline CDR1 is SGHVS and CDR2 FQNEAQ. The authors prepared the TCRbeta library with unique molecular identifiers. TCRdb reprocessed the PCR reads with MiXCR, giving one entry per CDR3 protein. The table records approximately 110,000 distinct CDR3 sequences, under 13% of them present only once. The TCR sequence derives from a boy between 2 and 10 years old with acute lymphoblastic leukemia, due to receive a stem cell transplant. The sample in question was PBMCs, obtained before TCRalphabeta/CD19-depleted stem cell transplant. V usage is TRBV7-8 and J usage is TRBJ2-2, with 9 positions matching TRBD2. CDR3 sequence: CASSLEGLAFGELFF. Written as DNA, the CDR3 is TGTGCCAGCAGCTTAGAGGGACTAGCTTTCGGGGAGCTGTTTTTT.